One sample yielded the 27 T cell receptor beta chains listed below, sequenced in a study of breast tumors, draining lymph nodes, adjacent tissues. TCRdb called the multiplex PCR reads again in MiXCR, with one record for every CDR3 protein. The top ten hold about 19% of the sample, which has 20,000 to 25,000 distinct CDR3 sequences, around three fifths seen once. Material: tumor-adjacent breast tissue. These receptors originate from a female donor with breast cancer. Some clones in this sample may be carry-over from other donors' samples.

The gene calls are TRBV7-2 and TRBJ2-3; D might be TRBD2 (5 bases). Germline CDR1 reads SGHTA; CDR2 reads FQGNSA. Trimming pared 2 bases from V and 2 bases from J, leaving 20 bases between. The CDR3 spans 18 residues. The CDR3 DNA follows: TGTGCCAGCAGCTTAAGACGGGAAAGTGGCTACAACACAGATACGCAGTATTTT. This codes for CASSLRRESGYNTDTQYF. Drawing the rest from reference TRBV7-2 and TRBJ2-3, the complete variable domain is GAGVSQSPSNKVTEKGKDVELRCDPISGHTALYWYRQSLGQGLEFLIYFQGNSAPDKSGLPSDRFSAERTGGSVSTLTIQRTQQEDSAVYLCASSLRRESGYNTDTQYFGPGTRLTVL.

Concerning this clonotype: No conserved phenylalanine or tryptophan is present at the end of the CDR3, so a read error is the likely explanation. The chain combines TRBV2 with TRBJ2-7; 8 bases are shared with TRBD2. Germline assignment: CDR1 SNHLY and CDR2 FYNNEI. The trim removed 6 bases at V and 4 bases at J, leaving 11 bases unmatched. This CDR3 spans 15 amino acids. The CDR3 nucleotides are TGTGCCAGCAGGCCCTGGACAGCGGGAGCGTACGAGCAGTACCTC. Residues: CASRPWTAGAYEQYL.

The V and J genes are TRBV29-1 and TRBJ2-7, with D possibly being TRBD2 (5 bases). With 3 bases removed from V and 5 bases from J, the gap between germline ends came to 11 bases. CDR1 is SQVTM and CDR2 is ANQGSEA in the germline V gene. The CDR3 has 12 residues. The CDR3 is CSVDDGVDEQYF. In nucleotides, the CDR3 is TGCAGCGTTGATGACGGGGTTGACGAGCAGTACTTC.

This clonotype was seen many times. This sequence joins TRBV6-6 and TRBJ2-1; D unresolved. V was shortened by 2 bases and J by 5 bases, with 4 bases between the two germline ends. The CDR3 runs 12 residues. The germline V gene has CDR1 MNHNY and CDR2 SVGAGI (reference sequence). CDR3 region: CASSYGDNEQFF. CDR3 DNA sequence: TGTGCCAGCAGTTACGGGGACAATGAGCAGTTCTTC.

V and J are TRBV20-1 and TRBJ2-7; 9 bases are a match to TRBD1. The CDR3 contains 15 residues. Germline assignment: CDR1 DFQATT and CDR2 SNEGSKA (reference sequence). After removal of 3 bases from V and 0 bases from J, the junction contained 6 bases not matched to a gene. The CDR3 spells CSASPPDRGSYEQYF. CDR3 bases: TGCAGTGCTAGTCCCCCGGACAGGGGCTCCTACGAGCAGTACTTC.

This clonotype has a single count. The chain uses TRBV2 and TRBJ2-7; TRBD2 matches at 7 bases. V dropped 4 bases and J dropped 4; count of bases not matched to a gene: 7. CDR1 and CDR2 from the germline V gene are SNHLY and FYNNEI. The CDR3 consists of 14 residues. CDR3 in DNA: TGTGCCAGCAGTGGGGCGGGAGAGGGGTACGAGCAGTACTTC. As protein: CASSGAGEGYEQYF.

V usage is TRBV5-6 and J usage is TRBJ2-5, with TRBD1 matching over 8 bases. V lost 3 bases, J lost 4 bases, and 5 bases stayed unmatched. Germline lookup yields CDR1 SGHDT and CDR2 YYEEEE. The CDR3 extends over 14 amino acids. CDR3 nucleotides: TGTGCCAGCAGCTACGGGACAGGTGGAGAGACCCAGTACTTC. The encoded protein is CASSYGTGGETQYF.

This clonotype was seen only once. The chain recombines TRBV7-2 with TRBJ2-3, with D perhaps TRBD2 (6 bases). V was pared by 5 bases and J by 2 bases, with 8 bases between. The V gene's germline CDR1 is SGHTA and CDR2 FQGNSA. The CDR3 loop spans 13 amino acids. The CDR3 reads CASSPRDTDTQYF. The CDR3 nucleotides read TGTGCCAGCAGCCCGCGGGACACAGATACGCAGTATTTT.

V and J are TRBV5-5 and TRBJ2-7; 11 positions match TRBD2. CDR1 and CDR2 (germline): SGHKS, YYEKEE (reference sequence). V was clipped by 7 bases and J by 0 bases; unmatched bases: 15. This CDR3 contains 18 residues. The CDR3 spells CASLSAAGTSGFSYEQYF. The CDR3 DNA follows: TGTGCCAGCCTTTCGGCAGCCGGGACTAGCGGCTTCTCCTACGAGCAGTACTTC. Drawing the rest from reference TRBV5-5 and TRBJ2-7, the complete variable domain is DAGVTQSPTHLIKTRGQQVTLRCSPISGHKSVSWYQQVLGQGPQFIFQYYEKEERGRGNFPDRFSARQFPNYSSELNVNALLLGDSALYLCASLSAAGTSGFSYEQYFGPGTRLTVT.

The rearrangement uses TRBV11-2 and TRBJ1-2; no reliable D call. This CDR3 has 10 residues. The V and J ends lost 0 bases and 8 bases respectively, with 1 base between them. CDR1 is SGHAT and CDR2 is FQNNGV in the germline V gene. The CDR3 reads CASSLEGYTF. Here the CDR3 DNA reads TGTGCCAGCAGCTTAGAGGGCTACACCTTC.

V and J are TRBV7-8 and TRBJ2-7, with D perhaps being TRBD1 or TRBD2 (5 bases each). This CDR3 spans 13 amino acids. Germline-derived CDR1 and CDR2 are SGHVS and FQNEAQ. The V end was cut by 5 bases, the J end by 6 bases, with 14 bases between. The CDR3 DNA follows: TGTGCCAGCAGCCCTTCGGAGAGGGGCGAGCAGTACTTC. Protein: CASSPSERGEQYF.

This clonotype has a count of ten or more. One junction end disagrees with the germline gene, perhaps due to a read error. The genes are TRBV14 and TRBJ2-4, with 8 bases identical to TRBD2. The CDR3 consists of 14 residues. Per the germline V gene, CDR1 is SGHDN and CDR2 is FVKESK. The CDR3 sequence: CASSPGLALGIQSF. DNA for the CDR3: TGTGCCAGCAGCCCTGGACTAGCCCTGGGCATTCAGTCCTTC. The complete variable domain, with remaining parts taken from reference TRBV14 and TRBJ2-4, reads EAGVTQFPSHSVIEKGQTVTLRCDPISGHDNLYWYRRVMGKEIKFLLHFVKESKQDESGMPNNRFLAERTGGTYSTLKVQPAELEDSGVYFCASSPGLALGIQSFGAGTRLSVL.

V gene TRBV2 combines with J gene TRBJ1-4; D not resolved. With 4 bases removed from V and 5 bases from J, the gap between germline ends came to 14 bases. The CDR3 length is 15 residues. Germline CDR1 is SNHLY and CDR2 is FYNNEI. In DNA, the CDR3 is TGTGCCAGCAGTGCCTCTTCGAGCCGAAATGAAAAACTGTTTTTT. Its translation is CASSASSSRNEKLFF.

This sequence joins TRBV29-1 and TRBJ1-2; no firm D call. Germline V gene sequence: CDR1 SQVTM, CDR2 ANQGSEA. The CDR3 spans 13 residues. The germline V and J ends were trimmed by 5 bases and 1 base, with 11 bases remaining between them. The CDR3 sequence is CSVMPDGNYGYTF. The CDR3 bases are TGCAGCGTTATGCCGGACGGTAACTATGGCTACACCTTC.

The rearrangement links TRBV9 to TRBJ2-7; D not certain. The CDR3 is made up of 12 amino acids. The V end lost 0 bases, the J end lost 6 bases, and 7 bases lay between the germline ends. Germline assignment: CDR1 SGDLS and CDR2 YYNGEE. This chain's CDR3 is CASSVGIGEQYF. The CDR3 region has the DNA TGTGCCAGCAGCGTAGGGATTGGCGAGCAGTACTTC.

The J gene is TRBJ2-7, the V gene TRBV20-1, with TRBD1 matching 7 bases. Trimming at V came to 3 bases and at J to 2 bases, leaving 10 bases not matched to a gene. The CDR3 totals 15 residues. Germline V gene sequence: CDR1 DFQATT, CDR2 SNEGSKA (reference sequence). The DNA for the CDR3 is TGCAGTGCTAGTGCGTTAAGGGGACAGACCTACGAGCAGTACTTC. Protein product: CSASALRGQTYEQYF.

V gene TRBV7-9 combines with J gene TRBJ1-6; D is unclear. Germline-derived CDR1 and CDR2 are SEHNR and FQNEAQ (reference sequence). This CDR3 comprises 12 residues. Trimming cost V 5 bases and J 8 bases, with 7 bases left between them. Here the CDR3 reads CASSPADSPLHF. In nucleotides, the CDR3 is TGTGCCAGCAGCCCGGCGGATTCACCCCTCCACTTT.

J is TRBJ1-3 and V is TRBV19; D remains ambiguous. This CDR3 is built from 17 residues. CDR1 is LNHDA, CDR2 SQIVND, per germline (reference sequence). Trimming cost V 3 bases and J 2 bases, with 17 bases left between them. The CDR3 protein is CASSIFTTAATGNTIYF. In DNA form, the CDR3 reads TGTGCCAGTAGTATCTTTACCACGGCAGCCACTGGAAACACCATATATTTT.

The rearrangement joins TRBV7-2 to TRBJ2-2; TRBD1 matches at 7 bases. V lost 3 bases and J lost 6; bases outside the gene matches: 7. Per germline, CDR1 SGHTA and CDR2 FQGNSA. The CDR3 has 15 residues. This CDR3 is CASSFRDSGAGELFF. The CDR3 DNA reads TGTGCCAGCAGCTTCCGGGACAGTGGCGCCGGGGAGCTGTTTTTT.

This clonotype appeared once. The chain is built from TRBV2 and TRBJ2-5; D gene ambiguous. The ends were cut back, 7 bases at V and 5 bases at J, with 14 bases in the middle. Germline CDR1 SNHLY, CDR2 FYNNEI. CDR3 size: 13 residues. This CDR3 is CASNGFNRETQYF. The CDR3 bases are TGTGCCAGCAACGGCTTCAATCGGGAGACCCAGTACTTC.

The chain uses TRBV12-3 or TRBV12-4 and TRBJ1-5; D gene ambiguous. This CDR3 region has 15 residues. Trimming removed 0 bases from V and 2 bases from J, with 8 bases in between. Written as DNA, the CDR3 is TGTGCCAGCAGTTTAGCCCTAGCCCGCAATCAGCCCCAGCATTTT. As protein: CASSLALARNQPQHF.

Ten or more counts support this clonotype. A read error may be the cause here, since a much bigger clone is one base away. The V call is TRBV6-1, the J call TRBJ1-2; possibly TRBD1 for D (5 bases). CDR3 length equals 12 residues. V gave up 8 bases and J gave up 8 bases, with 15 bases separating them. Germline V gene data show CDR1 as MNHNS and CDR2 as SASEGT. For the CDR3, the DNA is TGTGCCAGCGGGCAAGGGGCGCGGGGCTACACCTTC. It translates to CASGQGARGYTF.

The chain employs TRBV29-1 and TRBJ2-1; D gene ambiguous. Germline CDR1 reads SQVTM; CDR2 reads ANQGSEA. The germline V and J ends were trimmed by 4 bases and 8 bases, with 9 bases remaining between them. The CDR3 length is 11 residues. DNA of the CDR3: TGCAGCGTTGCAGTGTACGATGAGCAGTTCTTC. Its protein is CSVAVYDEQFF.

The rearrangement links TRBV27 to TRBJ2-5; 7 bases agree with TRBD1. V lost 9 bases and J lost 2; bases outside the gene matches: 3. This CDR3 has 12 residues. Germline V lookup: CDR1 MNHEY, CDR2 SMNVEV (reference sequence). As DNA, the CDR3 is TGTGCCAGGGGGACAGAGCAAGAGACCCAGTACTTC. Amino acids: CARGTEQETQYF.

A single count supports this clonotype. The rearrangement links TRBV20-1 to TRBJ2-7, with 7 bases that match TRBD1. Germline V gene sequence: CDR1 DFQATT, CDR2 SNEGSKA (reference sequence). V shed 5 bases, J shed 6 bases, and the junction held 10 bases outside the gene matches. The CDR3 contains 13 residues. The chain's CDR3 is CSAEGQVVSEQYF. The CDR3 DNA sequence: TGCAGTGCTGAAGGACAGGTCGTAAGCGAGCAGTACTTC.

This clonotype was found many times. V gene TRBV6-6 combines with J gene TRBJ1-1; D uncertain. Germline CDR1 is MNHNY and CDR2 is SVGAGI (reference sequence). The CDR3 loop spans 14 amino acids. The V end lost 0 bases, the J end lost 4 bases, and 9 bases lay between the germline ends. The CDR3 DNA reads as TGTGCCAGCAGTTACTCCGGCAGTAGCACTGAAGCTTTCTTT. Translating gives CASSYSGSSTEAFF.

Notes on this clonotype: A junction end diverges from the germline sequence, so it may reflect a read error. CDR3 in DNA: TGTGCCAGCGGCTTAGCACTTGGGCAGGGAGGCGAGCAGTACTTC. It translates to CASGLALGQGGEQYF. This chain links TRBV11-2 with TRBJ2-7; possible D gene TRBD2, 6 bases. The CDR3 sequence is 15 residues long. CDR1 is SGHAT and CDR2 is FQNNGV in the germline V gene.